This entry concerns a single T cell receptor beta chain. Its target is not known. Transcripts of RNA were the source for amplifying TCR beta CDR3 regions. Following a first-round RT-PCR that used HTBI primers, a second-round multiplex PCR was carried out. MiXCR, applied by TCRdb to the multiplex PCR reads, yields one record per CDR3 protein. Among over a million distinct CDR3 sequences listed, roughly 35% were seen once. Diagnosis was based on clinical symptoms, serum thyroxine, TRAb, thyroid ultrasound and orbital computed tomography. Germline CDR1 reads SEHNR; CDR2 reads FQNEAQ (reference sequence). The J segment lost 8 bases and the V segment lost 5 bases, leaving 10 bases of the junction unmatched. The CDR3 is made up of 16 amino acids. The record originates from a study of Graves' ophthalmopathy and Graves' hyperthyroidism. Study results and limitations: Among expanded thyroid clonotypes above 0.001 frequency, most also occurred in blood. The model reached about 66% sensitivity and approximately 72% specificity for predicting ophthalmopathy progression.

The sequence derives from an adult man with Graves' hyperthyroidism. The genes are TRBV7-9 and TRBJ1-6; 9 positions match TRBD1. Source material: peripheral blood or thyroid tissue (not recorded which). CDR3 DNA: TGTGCCAGCAGCCTGGACAGGGGCGTCGGTGATTCACCCCTCCACTTT. Protein product: CASSLDRGVGDSPLHF. The entire variable domain, with the rest obtained from reference TRBV7-9 and TRBJ1-6, is as follows: DTGVSQNPRHKITKRGQNVTFRCDPISEHNRLYWYRQTLGQGPEFLTYFQNEAQLEKSRLLSDRFSAERPKGSFSTLEIQRTEQGDSAMYLCASSLDRGVGDSPLHFGNGTRLTVT.